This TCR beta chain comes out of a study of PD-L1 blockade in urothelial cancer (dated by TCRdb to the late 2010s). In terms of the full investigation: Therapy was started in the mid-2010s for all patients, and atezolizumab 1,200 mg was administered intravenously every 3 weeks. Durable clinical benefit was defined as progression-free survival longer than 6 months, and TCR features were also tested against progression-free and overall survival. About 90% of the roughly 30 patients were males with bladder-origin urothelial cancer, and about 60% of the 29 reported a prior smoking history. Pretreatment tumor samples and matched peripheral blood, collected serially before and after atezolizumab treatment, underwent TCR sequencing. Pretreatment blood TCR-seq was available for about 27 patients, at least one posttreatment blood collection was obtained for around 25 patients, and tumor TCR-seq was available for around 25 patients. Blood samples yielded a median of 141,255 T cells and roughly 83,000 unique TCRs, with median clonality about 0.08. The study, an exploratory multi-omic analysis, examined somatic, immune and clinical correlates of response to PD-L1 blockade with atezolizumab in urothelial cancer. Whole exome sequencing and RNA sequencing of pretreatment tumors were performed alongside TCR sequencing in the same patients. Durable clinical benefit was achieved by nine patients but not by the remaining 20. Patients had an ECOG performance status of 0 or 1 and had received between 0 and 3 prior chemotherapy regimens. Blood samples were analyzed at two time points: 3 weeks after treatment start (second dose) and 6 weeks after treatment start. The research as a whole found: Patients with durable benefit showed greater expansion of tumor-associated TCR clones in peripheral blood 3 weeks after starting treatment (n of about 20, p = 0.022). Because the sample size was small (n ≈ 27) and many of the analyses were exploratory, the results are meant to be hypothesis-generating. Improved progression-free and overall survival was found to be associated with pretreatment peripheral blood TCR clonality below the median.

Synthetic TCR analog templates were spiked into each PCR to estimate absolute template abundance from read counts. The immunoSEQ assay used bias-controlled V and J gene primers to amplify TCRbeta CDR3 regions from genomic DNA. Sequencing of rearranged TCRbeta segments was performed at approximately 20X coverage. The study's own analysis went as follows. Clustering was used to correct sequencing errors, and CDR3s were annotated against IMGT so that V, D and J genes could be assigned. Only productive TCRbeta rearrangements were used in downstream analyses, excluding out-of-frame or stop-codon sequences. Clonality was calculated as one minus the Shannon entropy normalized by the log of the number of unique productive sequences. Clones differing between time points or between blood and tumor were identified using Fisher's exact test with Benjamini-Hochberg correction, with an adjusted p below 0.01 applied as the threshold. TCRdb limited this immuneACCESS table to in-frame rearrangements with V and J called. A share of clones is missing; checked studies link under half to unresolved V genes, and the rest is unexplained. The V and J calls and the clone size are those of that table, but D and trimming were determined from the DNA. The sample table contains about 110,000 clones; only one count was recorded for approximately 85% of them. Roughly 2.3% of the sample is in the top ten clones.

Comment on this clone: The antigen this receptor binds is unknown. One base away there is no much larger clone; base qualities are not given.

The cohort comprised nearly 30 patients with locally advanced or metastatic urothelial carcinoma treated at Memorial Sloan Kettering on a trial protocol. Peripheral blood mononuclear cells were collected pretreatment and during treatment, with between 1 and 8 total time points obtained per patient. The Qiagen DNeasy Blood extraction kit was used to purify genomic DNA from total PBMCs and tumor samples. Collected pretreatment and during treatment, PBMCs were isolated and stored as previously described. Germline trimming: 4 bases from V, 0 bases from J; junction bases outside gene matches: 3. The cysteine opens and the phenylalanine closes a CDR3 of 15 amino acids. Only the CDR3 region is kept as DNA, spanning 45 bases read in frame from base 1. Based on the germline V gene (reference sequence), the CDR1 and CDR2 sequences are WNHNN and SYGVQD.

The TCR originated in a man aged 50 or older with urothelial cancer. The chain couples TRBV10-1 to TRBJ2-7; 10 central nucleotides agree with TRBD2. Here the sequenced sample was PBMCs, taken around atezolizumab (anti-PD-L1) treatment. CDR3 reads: CASSAQREGSYEQYF. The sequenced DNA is TGCGCCAGCAGTGCCCAGCGGGAGGGCTCCTACGAGCAGTACTTC.